The 2 T cell receptor beta chains given below trace back to one sample, sequenced in a study of shared clonotypes between healthy human individuals. Profiling relied on immunoSEQ multiplex PCR, and the TCRdb table lists in-frame clones only, not all of them. The table includes approximately 1,500,000 clones, roughly 96% detected once. The specimen sequenced was naive CD4+ T cells sorted from blood. Subset meaning: CD45RA+ positively selected. These receptors all stem from a man aged 30 to 45 in good health.

CDR3 region: CASSPLAGSPHEQYF. For the CDR3, the DNA is TGTGCCAGCTCACCACTAGCGGGTAGCCCCCACGAGCAGTACTTC. V and J are TRBV18 and TRBJ2-7; TRBD2 matches at 7 bases. The V and J ends lost 1 base and 5 bases, in that order; junction bases with no gene match: 8. Germline CDR1 reads KGHSH; CDR2 reads LQKENI. This CDR3 has 15 amino acids.

The V gene is TRBV7-8, the J gene TRBJ2-2, with D possibly being TRBD2 (5 bases). The CDR3 sequence is 15 residues long. CDR1 is SGHVS, CDR2 FQNEAQ, per germline. Trimming cost V 3 bases and J 3 bases, with 11 bases left between them. Here the CDR3 reads CASSLGRRDTGELFF. The CDR3 coding sequence is TGTGCCAGCAGCTTGGGGAGACGGGACACCGGGGAGCTGTTTTTT.